This TCR beta chain was identified during a study of early T cells in non-severe SARS-CoV-2 infection. Per the germline V gene, CDR1 is SEHNR and CDR2 is FQNEAQ (reference sequence). Trimming cost V 2 bases and J 1 base, with 8 bases left between them. The CDR3 is 14 amino acids. TCRdb itself ran the 5' RACE reads through MiXCR, one entry per CDR3 protein. The sample contains about 27,000 distinct CDR3 sequences, roughly 5.6% of which appear only once. The sequenced sample was whole blood. The chain carries TRBV7-9 and TRBJ2-5; D remains ambiguous. This TCR derives from an adult who was a healthcare worker with PCR-confirmed SARS-CoV-2 infection or an uninfected control (not recorded which). The CDR3 DNA reads TGTGCCAGCAGCTTACCTCCGATCCAAGAGACCCAGTACTTC. Its translation: CASSLPPIQETQYF.